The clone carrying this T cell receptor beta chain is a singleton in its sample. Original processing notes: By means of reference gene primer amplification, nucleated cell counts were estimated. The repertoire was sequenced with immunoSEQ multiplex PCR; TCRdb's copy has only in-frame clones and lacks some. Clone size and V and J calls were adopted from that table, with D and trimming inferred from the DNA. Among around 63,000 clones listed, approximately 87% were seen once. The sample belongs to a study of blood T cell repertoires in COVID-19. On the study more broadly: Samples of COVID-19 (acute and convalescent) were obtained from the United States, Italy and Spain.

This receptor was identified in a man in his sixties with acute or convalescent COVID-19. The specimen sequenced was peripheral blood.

CDR3 loop: CASSLQRDTEAFF. For the CDR3, the DNA is TGTGCCAGCAGTTTACAGCGGGACACTGAAGCTTTCTTT. The chain has TRBV27 and TRBJ1-1; unclear D gene. This CDR3 spans 13 amino acids. In germline, CDR1 is MNHEY, CDR2 SMNVEV (reference sequence). Trimming took off 2 bases at V and 3 bases at J, with 7 bases between the two ends.